The rows below give T cell receptor beta chains drawn from one sample of a study of identical twins' blood T cells. MiXCR, applied by TCRdb to the 5' RACE reads, yields one record per CDR3 protein. The repertoire holds 350,000 to 400,000 distinct CDR3 sequences, under 30% seen once, with 5.5% to 6.5% in the top ten. Sequenced sample: PBMCs. The receptors shown here come from a woman aged 18-49 years in good health. CDR3s include the opening cysteine and the closing phenylalanine or tryptophan. Each record gives: V gene, D gene, clone size, J gene, CDR3 DNA, CDR3 protein. D genes are given only for firm matches. Clone size, where shown, is once, few, many, or a class for clones that have expanded.

>TRBV12-3/TRBV12-4|TRBD1|few|TRBJ1-2
TGTGCCAGCAGCCAGACAGGGTTCGATGGCTACACCTTC
CASSQTGFDGYTF
>TRBV7-9|.|.|TRBJ1-5
TGTGCCAGCAGCTTAGAGGACGCCCCCCAGCATTTT
CASSLEDAPQHF
>TRBV20-1|.|.|TRBJ2-3
TGCAGTGCCAAATTTAGCGGACGCACAGATACGCAGTATTTT
CSAKFSGRTDTQYF
>TRBV7-2|TRBD2|.|TRBJ2-5
TGTTCCAGCAGCTTAGCGGGCAGGCAAGAGACCCAGTACTTC
CSSSLAGRQETQYF
>TRBV20-1|TRBD1|few|TRBJ1-5
TGCAGTGCTATTCAGGGGGATCAGCCCCAGCATTTT
CSAIQGDQPQHF
>TRBV7-8|.|many|TRBJ1-4
TGTGCCAGCAGCTCAAGTGAAAAACTGTTTTTT
CASSSSEKLFF
>TRBV9|TRBD1|once|TRBJ1-2
TGTGCCAGCAGCGTAGAGGGGACAGTTCTTAACTATGGCTACACCTTC
CASSVEGTVLNYGYTF
>TRBV4-2|.|few|TRBJ1-5
TGTGCCAGCAGCCAAGAGAAGAGAAATCAGCCCCAGCATTTT
CASSQEKRNQPQHF
>TRBV10-3|.|once|TRBJ1-1
TGTGCCATCGATCAGGGCCCAAACACTGAAGCTTTCTTT
CAIDQGPNTEAFF
>TRBV6-2/TRBV6-3|TRBD1|few|TRBJ2-6
TGTGCCAGCAGTCCGAATCAAGGGGGCGCAAGCGTCCTGACTTTC
CASSPNQGGASVLTF
>TRBV11-3|.|.|TRBJ2-2
TGTGCCAGCAGCCTCTCTTCTCGGGAGCTGTTTTTT
CASSLSSRELFF
>TRBV20-1|TRBD1|few|TRBJ1-6
TGCAGTGCTAGAGATCGGCGACAGGGGGTTTCGGCACCCCTCCACTTT
CSARDRRQGVSAPLHF
>TRBV5-6|.|.|TRBJ1-1
TGTGCCAGCAGCTTGGGGTGGGCGCTGAACACTGAAGCTTTCTTT
CASSLGWALNTEAFF
>TRBV14|TRBD2|.|TRBJ2-1
TGTGCCAGCAGCTTACTAGCGTCGGACAATGAGCAGTTCTTC
CASSLLASDNEQFF
>TRBV24-1|.|.|TRBJ2-1
TGTGCCACCAGTGACCCGTATGGGGGGTGGTTCTTC
CATSDPYGGWFF
>TRBV20-1|.|few|TRBJ1-1
TGCAGTGCTAGAGATATATCCACCCATGAAGCTTTCTTT
CSARDISTHEAFF
>TRBV9|.|.|TRBJ2-2
TGTGCCAGCGGCCAGATCAACACCGGGGAGCTGTTTTTT
CASGQINTGELFF
>TRBV5-1|.|once|TRBJ2-3
TGCGCCAGCAGCTTGGACGCGCCAGATACTCAGTATTTT
CASSLDAPDTQYF
>TRBV20-1|.|.|TRBJ1-2
TGCAGTGCAAGCAGGGCCGGGCGCTACACCTTC
CSASRAGRYTF
>TRBV10-1|.|few|TRBJ2-2
TGCGCCAGCCGTGTAGCAGAGGGCGGGGAGCTGTTTTTT
CASRVAEGGELFF
>TRBV7-6|TRBD1|.|TRBJ1-4
TGTGCCAGCAGCTTAGACTGGGCGGGACAGGCGACAACTAATGAAAAACTGTTTTTT
CASSLDWAGQATTNEKLFF
>TRBV15|TRBD1|.|TRBJ1-1
TGTGCCACCAGCAGATACAGGGGGAACACTGAAGCTTTCTTT
CATSRYRGNTEAFF